A selection of T cell receptor beta chains follows, all from one sample in a study of shared clonotypes between healthy human individuals. Sequenced by immunoSEQ multiplex PCR; TCRdb stores in-frame clones only, minus some. The table includes hundreds of thousands of clones, roughly 72% detected once. Material for sequencing was memory CD4+ T cells sorted from blood. The receptors come from a young woman in good health. Both conserved end residues are part of each CDR3. Fields, in order: clone size, V gene, D gene, J gene, CDR3 protein, CDR3 DNA. D genes are given only for firm matches. Some rows have no size entry. The others give once, few or many, or a class for an expanded clone.

abundance: once; v_gene: TRBV10-2; d_gene: -; j_gene: TRBJ1-2; CDR3aa: CASSENSYGYTF; CDR3nt: TGCGCCAGCAGTGAGAACAGCTATGGCTACACCTTC
abundance: -; v_gene: TRBV15; d_gene: TRBD1; j_gene: TRBJ2-1; CDR3aa: CATSLDRYNEQFF; CDR3nt: TGTGCCACCAGCTTGGACAGGTACAATGAGCAGTTCTTC
abundance: once; v_gene: TRBV4-1; d_gene: -; j_gene: TRBJ1-5; CDR3aa: CASSLAGDGGQPQHF; CDR3nt: TGCGCCAGCAGCCTTGCAGGGGACGGCGGTCAGCCCCAGCATTTT
abundance: -; v_gene: TRBV25-1; d_gene: -; j_gene: TRBJ2-3; CDR3aa: CASSFRDLTDTQYF; CDR3nt: TGTGCCAGCAGTTTCCGGGACCTCACAGATACGCAGTATTTT
abundance: -; v_gene: TRBV6-5; d_gene: TRBD2; j_gene: TRBJ2-2; CDR3aa: CASSYGRAYTGELFF; CDR3nt: TGTGCCAGCAGCTACGGGAGGGCCTATACCGGGGAGCTGTTTTTT
abundance: -; v_gene: TRBV2; d_gene: TRBD1; j_gene: TRBJ2-7; CDR3aa: CASSDVGQGYEQYF; CDR3nt: TGTGCCAGCAGTGACGTGGGACAGGGATACGAGCAGTACTTC
abundance: -; v_gene: TRBV4-1; d_gene: -; j_gene: TRBJ1-5; CDR3aa: CASSQVGLQPQHF; CDR3nt: TGCGCCAGCAGCCAAGTGGGACTACAGCCCCAGCATTTT
abundance: few; v_gene: TRBV5-1; d_gene: -; j_gene: TRBJ2-3; CDR3aa: CASALGADTQYF; CDR3nt: TGCGCCAGCGCTTTGGGAGCAGATACGCAGTATTTT
abundance: -; v_gene: TRBV25-1; d_gene: -; j_gene: TRBJ1-4; CDR3aa: CASSDSGFNEKLFF; CDR3nt: TGTGCCAGCAGTGATTCGGGGTTTAATGAAAAACTGTTTTTT
abundance: -; v_gene: TRBV9; d_gene: -; j_gene: TRBJ2-3; CDR3aa: CASSVATTFTDTQYF; CDR3nt: TGTGCCAGCAGCGTAGCTACGACATTTACAGATACGCAGTATTTT
abundance: -; v_gene: TRBV6-1; d_gene: -; j_gene: TRBJ2-2; CDR3aa: CASSDRGPAGELFF; CDR3nt: TGTGCCAGCAGTGACCGGGGGCCAGCCGGGGAGCTGTTTTTT
abundance: -; v_gene: TRBV2; d_gene: -; j_gene: TRBJ1-4; CDR3aa: CASSLQGMANEKLFF; CDR3nt: TGTGCCAGCTCATTACAGGGCATGGCTAATGAAAAACTGTTTTTT
abundance: -; v_gene: TRBV28; d_gene: TRBD2; j_gene: TRBJ2-7; CDR3aa: CGGGRIYEQYF; CDR3nt: TGTGGGGGCGGGAGGATCTACGAGCAGTACTTC
abundance: -; v_gene: TRBV15; d_gene: TRBD2; j_gene: TRBJ2-2; CDR3aa: CATSGRLASNTGELFF; CDR3nt: TGTGCCACCAGCGGCAGACTAGCCTCGAACACCGGGGAGCTGTTTTTT
abundance: -; v_gene: TRBV5-1; d_gene: TRBD1; j_gene: TRBJ1-2; CDR3aa: CASSSNPGTGGGGYTF; CDR3nt: TGCGCCAGCAGCTCGAACCCCGGGACAGGGGGTGGTGGCTACACCTTC
abundance: -; v_gene: TRBV11-2; d_gene: -; j_gene: TRBJ1-3; CDR3aa: CASTNREDTIYF; CDR3nt: TGTGCCAGCACGAATCGGGAGGACACCATATATTTT
abundance: -; v_gene: TRBV5-1; d_gene: -; j_gene: TRBJ1-1; CDR3aa: CASRRGLGNTEAFF; CDR3nt: TGCGCCAGCAGGAGGGGGTTGGGGAACACTGAAGCTTTCTTT
abundance: -; v_gene: TRBV7-8; d_gene: -; j_gene: TRBJ2-1; CDR3aa: CASSLGAGTTYNEQFF; CDR3nt: TGTGCCAGCAGCTTAGGGGCCGGGACCACCTACAATGAGCAGTTCTTC
abundance: -; v_gene: TRBV14; d_gene: TRBD1; j_gene: TRBJ1-1; CDR3aa: CASSQWTGSSRAFF; CDR3nt: TGTGCCAGCAGCCAGTGGACAGGGTCCTCAAGAGCTTTCTTT
abundance: -; v_gene: TRBV29-1; d_gene: -; j_gene: TRBJ2-7; CDR3aa: CSVEGQLGYEQYF; CDR3nt: TGCAGCGTTGAAGGCCAATTAGGCTACGAGCAGTACTTC
abundance: -; v_gene: TRBV7-9; d_gene: TRBD2; j_gene: TRBJ2-5; CDR3aa: CASSFASGQETQYF; CDR3nt: TGTGCCAGCAGCTTCGCTAGCGGCCAAGAGACCCAGTACTTC
abundance: -; v_gene: TRBV2; d_gene: -; j_gene: TRBJ1-5; CDR3aa: CASMGQRKGPQHF; CDR3nt: TGTGCCAGCATGGGGCAGCGGAAGGGGCCCCAGCATTTT
abundance: few; v_gene: TRBV4-2; d_gene: -; j_gene: TRBJ2-1; CDR3aa: CASSQEGASGVNEQFF; CDR3nt: TGTGCCAGCAGCCAAGAAGGAGCTTCTGGGGTCAATGAGCAGTTCTTC
abundance: -; v_gene: TRBV28; d_gene: -; j_gene: TRBJ2-5; CDR3aa: CASSGGKTQYF; CDR3nt: TGTGCCAGCAGTGGTGGGAAGACCCAGTACTTC
abundance: -; v_gene: TRBV6-6; d_gene: -; j_gene: TRBJ2-7; CDR3aa: CASRSGTGDRKQYF; CDR3nt: TGTGCCAGCAGGTCCGGGACTGGGGATCGGAAGCAGTACTTC
abundance: -; v_gene: TRBV29-1; d_gene: -; j_gene: TRBJ1-2; CDR3aa: CSVEVTAPYGYTF; CDR3nt: TGCAGCGTTGAAGTTACAGCTCCTTATGGCTACACCTTC
abundance: many; v_gene: TRBV30; d_gene: TRBD1; j_gene: TRBJ1-4; CDR3aa: CAWSVPGQGFEKLFF; CDR3nt: TGTGCCTGGAGTGTACCGGGACAGGGATTTGAAAAACTGTTTTTT
abundance: -; v_gene: TRBV9; d_gene: TRBD2; j_gene: TRBJ2-3; CDR3aa: CASSGWGEGGSSVDTQYF; CDR3nt: TGTGCCAGCAGCGGATGGGGTGAGGGCGGGAGTTCGGTAGATACGCAGTATTTT
abundance: -; v_gene: TRBV7-9; d_gene: -; j_gene: TRBJ2-5; CDR3aa: CASSGGSETQYF; CDR3nt: TGTGCCAGCAGCGGGGGGTCAGAGACCCAGTACTTC
abundance: -; v_gene: TRBV28; d_gene: -; j_gene: TRBJ2-5; CDR3aa: CASTPSSWETQYF; CDR3nt: TGTGCCAGCACTCCTAGCTCGTGGGAGACCCAGTACTTC
abundance: -; v_gene: TRBV19; d_gene: -; j_gene: TRBJ2-7; CDR3aa: CASSTPRGSVVTYEQYF; CDR3nt: TGTGCCAGTAGTACCCCCCGGGGGTCAGTTGTAACCTACGAGCAGTACTTC
abundance: -; v_gene: TRBV5-1; d_gene: -; j_gene: TRBJ1-5; CDR3aa: CASSLSQWSNQPQHF; CDR3nt: TGCGCCAGCAGCTTGTCTCAGTGGAGCAATCAGCCCCAGCATTTT
abundance: -; v_gene: TRBV5-6; d_gene: -; j_gene: TRBJ1-3; CDR3aa: CASSIFSGNTIYF; CDR3nt: TGTGCCAGCAGCATTTTCTCTGGAAACACCATATATTTT
abundance: -; v_gene: TRBV11-1; d_gene: TRBD1; j_gene: TRBJ2-7; CDR3aa: CASSPRTGGGYEQYF; CDR3nt: TGTGCCAGCAGCCCTCGGACAGGGGGCGGCTACGAGCAGTACTTC
abundance: -; v_gene: TRBV7-8; d_gene: TRBD2; j_gene: TRBJ2-1; CDR3aa: CASIRTRTSGRKSRSYNEQFF; CDR3nt: TGTGCCAGCATCAGGACTCGGACTAGCGGCCGAAAGAGTAGGTCCTACAATGAGCAGTTCTTC
abundance: -; v_gene: TRBV7-2; d_gene: -; j_gene: TRBJ1-2; CDR3aa: CASSPDLQGYGYTF; CDR3nt: TGTGCCAGCAGCCCCGACCTCCAAGGGTATGGCTACACCTTC
abundance: many; v_gene: TRBV2; d_gene: TRBD1; j_gene: TRBJ1-5; CDR3aa: CASSTGTGGQPQHF; CDR3nt: TGTGCCAGCAGTACCGGGACAGGGGGTCAGCCCCAGCATTTT
abundance: -; v_gene: TRBV5-1; d_gene: TRBD2; j_gene: TRBJ2-1; CDR3aa: CASGEGTEDNEQFF; CDR3nt: TGCGCCAGCGGGGAGGGAACAGAAGACAATGAGCAGTTCTTC
abundance: few; v_gene: TRBV27; d_gene: -; j_gene: TRBJ2-5; CDR3aa: CASSSAIPGQETQYF; CDR3nt: TGTGCCAGCAGTTCCGCGATCCCGGGCCAAGAGACCCAGTACTTC
abundance: few; v_gene: TRBV11-3; d_gene: -; j_gene: TRBJ2-3; CDR3aa: CASSLLASDTQYF; CDR3nt: TGTGCCAGCAGCTTACTAGCTTCTGATACGCAGTATTTT
abundance: -; v_gene: TRBV19; d_gene: TRBD2; j_gene: TRBJ2-3; CDR3aa: CATRTSGDTNTQYF; CDR3nt: TGTGCCACCAGGACTAGCGGAGACACAAATACGCAGTATTTT
abundance: once; v_gene: TRBV30; d_gene: -; j_gene: TRBJ2-7; CDR3aa: CAWSVRGGPPTYEQYF; CDR3nt: TGTGCCTGGAGTGTACGAGGGGGGCCTCCGACCTACGAGCAGTACTTC
abundance: few; v_gene: TRBV14; d_gene: -; j_gene: TRBJ2-3; CDR3aa: CASSQRRSTVLTDTQYF; CDR3nt: TGTGCCAGCAGCCAAAGAAGGTCAACAGTGCTCACAGATACGCAGTATTTT
abundance: -; v_gene: TRBV19; d_gene: TRBD1; j_gene: TRBJ2-1; CDR3aa: CASSPRQGDNEQFF; CDR3nt: TGTGCCAGTAGCCCTAGACAGGGAGACAATGAGCAGTTCTTC
abundance: -; v_gene: TRBV4-1; d_gene: -; j_gene: TRBJ2-2; CDR3aa: CASSQERALWNTGELFF; CDR3nt: TGCGCCAGCAGCCAAGAGAGGGCGCTCTGGAACACCGGGGAGCTGTTTTTT
abundance: many; v_gene: TRBV2; d_gene: TRBD2; j_gene: TRBJ2-2; CDR3aa: CASSEALGGSNTGELFF; CDR3nt: TGTGCCAGCAGTGAAGCGCTCGGCGGGAGTAACACCGGGGAGCTGTTTTTT
abundance: -; v_gene: TRBV18; d_gene: -; j_gene: TRBJ2-2; CDR3aa: CASSPKVVRRDTGELFF; CDR3nt: TGTGCCAGCTCACCTAAGGTGGTGCGGAGGGACACCGGGGAGCTGTTTTTT
abundance: -; v_gene: TRBV5-1; d_gene: -; j_gene: TRBJ2-2; CDR3aa: CASSGATGLTGELFF; CDR3nt: TGCGCCAGCAGCGGAGCGACAGGTCTTACCGGGGAGCTGTTTTTT
abundance: -; v_gene: TRBV5-1; d_gene: TRBD2; j_gene: TRBJ2-5; CDR3aa: CASSLGADGRGETQYF; CDR3nt: TGCGCCAGCAGCCTAGGTGCTGACGGGAGGGGGGAGACCCAGTACTTC
abundance: -; v_gene: TRBV19; d_gene: -; j_gene: TRBJ2-5; CDR3aa: CASSIGGRVETQYF; CDR3nt: TGTGCCAGTAGTATAGGAGGCAGGGTCGAGACCCAGTACTTC
abundance: -; v_gene: TRBV6-5; d_gene: TRBD1; j_gene: TRBJ1-3; CDR3aa: CASSKTGTGNTIYF; CDR3nt: TGTGCCAGCAGCAAGACAGGGACTGGAAACACCATATATTTT
abundance: -; v_gene: TRBV7-9; d_gene: TRBD1; j_gene: TRBJ2-2; CDR3aa: CASSFRQGDTGELFF; CDR3nt: TGTGCCAGCAGCTTTAGACAGGGGGACACCGGGGAGCTGTTTTTT
abundance: -; v_gene: TRBV6-5; d_gene: -; j_gene: TRBJ1-2; CDR3aa: CASSGRGRGNGYTF; CDR3nt: TGTGCCAGCAGTGGCAGGGGCCGGGGGAATGGCTACACCTTC
abundance: few; v_gene: TRBV2; d_gene: TRBD1; j_gene: TRBJ1-2; CDR3aa: CASSEGTGPYGYTF; CDR3nt: TGTGCCAGCAGTGAGGGGACAGGCCCTTATGGCTACACCTTC
abundance: few; v_gene: TRBV7-9; d_gene: TRBD1; j_gene: TRBJ1-4; CDR3aa: CASGRTGIEKLFF; CDR3nt: TGTGCCAGCGGCAGGACAGGGATAGAAAAACTGTTTTTT